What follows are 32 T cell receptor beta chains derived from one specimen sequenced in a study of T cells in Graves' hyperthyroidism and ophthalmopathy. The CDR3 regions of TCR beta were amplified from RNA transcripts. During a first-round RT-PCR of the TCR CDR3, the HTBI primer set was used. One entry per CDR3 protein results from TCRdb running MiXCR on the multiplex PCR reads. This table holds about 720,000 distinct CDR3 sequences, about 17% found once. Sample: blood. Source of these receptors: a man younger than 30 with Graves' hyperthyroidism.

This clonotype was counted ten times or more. CDR3 sequence: CASTGNSPLHF. CDR3 sequence (DNA): TGTGCCAGCACGGGGAATTCACCCCTCCACTTT. J is TRBJ1-6 and V is TRBV2, with D uncertain. The CDR3 runs 11 residues. Per the germline V gene, CDR1 is SNHLY and CDR2 is FYNNEI. V lost 7 bases to trimming and J lost 7 bases, with 5 bases between them.

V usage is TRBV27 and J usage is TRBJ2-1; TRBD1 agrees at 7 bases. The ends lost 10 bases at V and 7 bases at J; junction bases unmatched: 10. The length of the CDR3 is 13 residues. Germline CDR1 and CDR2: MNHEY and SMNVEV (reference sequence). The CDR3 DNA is TGTGCCACCGAGGAAGAACAGGGGAATGAGCAGTTCTTC. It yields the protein CATEEEQGNEQFF.

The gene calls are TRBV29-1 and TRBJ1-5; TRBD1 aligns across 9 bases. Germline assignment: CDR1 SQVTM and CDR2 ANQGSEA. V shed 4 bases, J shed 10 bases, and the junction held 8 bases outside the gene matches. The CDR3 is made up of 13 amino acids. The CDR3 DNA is TGCAGCGTTGGAGAGGACAGGGGTAGTCCCCAGCATTTT. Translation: CSVGEDRGSPQHF.

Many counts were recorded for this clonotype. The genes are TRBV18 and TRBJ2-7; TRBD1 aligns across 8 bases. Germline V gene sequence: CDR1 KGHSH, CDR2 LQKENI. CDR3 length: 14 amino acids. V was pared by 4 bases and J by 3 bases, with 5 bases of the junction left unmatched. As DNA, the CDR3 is TGTGCCAGCTCACTCGGACAGGGTCTCTACGAGCAGTACTTC. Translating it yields CASSLGQGLYEQYF.

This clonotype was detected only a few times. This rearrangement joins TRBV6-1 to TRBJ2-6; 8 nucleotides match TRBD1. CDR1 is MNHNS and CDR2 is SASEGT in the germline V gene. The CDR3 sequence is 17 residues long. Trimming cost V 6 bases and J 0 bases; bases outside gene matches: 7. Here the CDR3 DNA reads TGTGCCAGCAGGCGGACAGGGCAAATCTCTGGGGCCAACGTCCTGACTTTC. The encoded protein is CASRRTGQISGANVLTF.

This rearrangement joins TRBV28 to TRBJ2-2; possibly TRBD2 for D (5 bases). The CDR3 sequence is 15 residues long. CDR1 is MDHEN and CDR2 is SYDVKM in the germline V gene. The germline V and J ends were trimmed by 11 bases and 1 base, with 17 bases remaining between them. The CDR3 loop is CAHARAPMNTGELFF. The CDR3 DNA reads TGTGCCCACGCGAGGGCCCCCATGAACACCGGGGAGCTGTTTTTT.

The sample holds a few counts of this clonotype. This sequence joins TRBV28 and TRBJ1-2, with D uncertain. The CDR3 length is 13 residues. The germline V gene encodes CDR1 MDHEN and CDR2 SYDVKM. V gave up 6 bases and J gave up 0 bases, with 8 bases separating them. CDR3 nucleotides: TGTGCCAGCAGGGAGGGAACTAACTATGGCTACACCTTC. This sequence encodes CASREGTNYGYTF.

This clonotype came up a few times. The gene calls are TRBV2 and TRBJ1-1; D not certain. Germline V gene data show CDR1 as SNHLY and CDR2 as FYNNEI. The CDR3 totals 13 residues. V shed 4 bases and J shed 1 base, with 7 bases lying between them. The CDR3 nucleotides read TGTGCCAGCAGTGTTAGGCCGAACACTGAAGCTTTCTTT. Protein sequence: CASSVRPNTEAFF.

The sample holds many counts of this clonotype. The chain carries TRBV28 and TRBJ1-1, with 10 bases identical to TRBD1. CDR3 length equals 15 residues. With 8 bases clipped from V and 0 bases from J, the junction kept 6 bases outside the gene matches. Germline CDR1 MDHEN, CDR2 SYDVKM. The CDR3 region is CASRDRGFMNTEAFF. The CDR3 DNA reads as TGTGCCAGCCGGGACAGGGGTTTCATGAACACTGAAGCTTTCTTT. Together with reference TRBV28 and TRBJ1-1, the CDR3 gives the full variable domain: DVKVTQSSRYLVKRTGEKVFLECVQDMDHENMFWYRQDPGLGLRLIYFSYDVKMKEKGDIPEGYSVSREKKERFSLILESASTNQTSMYLCASRDRGFMNTEAFFGQGTRLTVV.

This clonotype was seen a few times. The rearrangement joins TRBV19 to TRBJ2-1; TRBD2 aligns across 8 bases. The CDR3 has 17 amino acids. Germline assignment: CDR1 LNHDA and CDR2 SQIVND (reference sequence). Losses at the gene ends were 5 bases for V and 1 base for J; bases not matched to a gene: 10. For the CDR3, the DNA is TGTGCCAGTAGTCCACAAGGACTAGCCTATTCCTACAATGAGCAGTTCTTC. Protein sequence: CASSPQGLAYSYNEQFF.

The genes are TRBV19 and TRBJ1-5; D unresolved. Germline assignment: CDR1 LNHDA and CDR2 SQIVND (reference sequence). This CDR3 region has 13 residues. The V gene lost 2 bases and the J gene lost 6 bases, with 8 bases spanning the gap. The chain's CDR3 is CASSIPGFQPQHF. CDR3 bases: TGTGCCAGTAGTATACCAGGATTTCAGCCCCAGCATTTT.

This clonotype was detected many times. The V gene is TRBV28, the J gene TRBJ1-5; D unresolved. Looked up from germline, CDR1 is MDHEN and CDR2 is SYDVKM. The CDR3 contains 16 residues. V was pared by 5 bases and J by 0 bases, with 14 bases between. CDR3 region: CASSIRLRYSNQPQHF. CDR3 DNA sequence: TGTGCCAGCAGTATTAGACTCCGATATAGCAATCAGCCCCAGCATTTT.

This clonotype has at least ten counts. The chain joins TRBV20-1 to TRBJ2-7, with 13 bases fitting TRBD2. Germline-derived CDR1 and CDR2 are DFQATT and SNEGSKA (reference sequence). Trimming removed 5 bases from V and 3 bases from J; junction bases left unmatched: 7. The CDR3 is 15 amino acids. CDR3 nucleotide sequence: TGCAGTGCTGTAAAAGGACTAGCGGGAGTCTACGAGCAGTACTTC. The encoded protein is CSAVKGLAGVYEQYF.

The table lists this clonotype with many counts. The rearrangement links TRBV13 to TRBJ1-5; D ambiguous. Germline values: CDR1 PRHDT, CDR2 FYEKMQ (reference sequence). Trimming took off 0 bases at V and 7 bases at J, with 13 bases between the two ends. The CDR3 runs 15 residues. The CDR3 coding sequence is TGTGCCAGCAGCTTAGGGGCAGGTTATAGCCAGCCCCAGCATTTT. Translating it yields CASSLGAGYSQPQHF.

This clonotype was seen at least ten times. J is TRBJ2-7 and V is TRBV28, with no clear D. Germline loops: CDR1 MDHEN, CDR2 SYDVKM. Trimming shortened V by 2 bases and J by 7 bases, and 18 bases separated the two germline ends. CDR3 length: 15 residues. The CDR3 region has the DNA TGTGCCAGCAGTTTACGTGGGCCGCGGCGCGGAGAGCAGTACTTC. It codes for CASSLRGPRRGEQYF.

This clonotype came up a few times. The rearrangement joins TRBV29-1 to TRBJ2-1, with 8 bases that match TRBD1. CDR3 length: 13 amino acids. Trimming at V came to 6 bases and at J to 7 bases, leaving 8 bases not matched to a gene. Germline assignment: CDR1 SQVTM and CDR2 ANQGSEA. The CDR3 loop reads CSVAGGFGNEQFF. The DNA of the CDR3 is TGCAGCGTGGCAGGGGGCTTTGGGAATGAGCAGTTCTTC.

This CDR3 reads CASSQEGDRDYEQYF. The CDR3 DNA follows: TGTGCCAGCAGCCAAGAGGGGGACAGGGACTACGAGCAGTACTTC. This sequence joins TRBV4-2 and TRBJ2-7, with 9 bases matching TRBD1. In germline, CDR1 is LGHNA, CDR2 YNFKEQ. After removal of 0 bases from V and 3 bases from J, the junction contained 3 bases not matched to a gene. This CDR3 region has 15 residues.

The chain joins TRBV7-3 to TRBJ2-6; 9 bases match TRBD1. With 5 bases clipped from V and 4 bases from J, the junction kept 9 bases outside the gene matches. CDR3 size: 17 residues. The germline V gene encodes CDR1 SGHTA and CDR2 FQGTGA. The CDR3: CASSRQGGAAGANVLTF. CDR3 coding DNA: TGTGCCAGCAGCCGACAGGGGGGGGCGGCCGGGGCCAACGTCCTGACTTTC. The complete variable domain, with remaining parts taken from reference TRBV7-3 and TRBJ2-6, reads GAGVSQTPSNKVTEKGKYVELRCDPISGHTALYWYRQSLGQGPEFLIYFQGTGAADDSGLPNDRFFAVRPEGSVSTLKIQRTERGDSAVYLCASSRQGGAAGANVLTFGAGSRLTVL.

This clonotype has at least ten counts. For the CDR3, the DNA is TGTGCCAGCAGCCAAGGGGGGATGATGGCTTTCTTT. Protein: CASSQGGMMAFF. V usage is TRBV3-1 and J usage is TRBJ1-1, with D possibly TRBD1 on 5 matching bases. There are 12 residues in the CDR3. V dropped 1 base and J dropped 11 bases, with 11 bases sitting between them. The germline gives CDR1 LGHDT, CDR2 YNNKEL (reference sequence).

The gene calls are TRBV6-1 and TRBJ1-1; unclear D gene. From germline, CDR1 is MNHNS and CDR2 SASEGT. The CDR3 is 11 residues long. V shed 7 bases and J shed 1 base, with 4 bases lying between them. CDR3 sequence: CASKWNTEAFF. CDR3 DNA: TGTGCCAGCAAGTGGAACACTGAAGCTTTCTTT.

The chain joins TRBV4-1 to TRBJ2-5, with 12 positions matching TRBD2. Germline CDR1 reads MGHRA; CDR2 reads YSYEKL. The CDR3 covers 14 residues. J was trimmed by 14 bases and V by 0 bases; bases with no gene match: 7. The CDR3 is CASSQERTSGKSYF. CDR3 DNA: TGCGCCAGCAGCCAAGAAAGGACTAGCGGGAAGTCTTACTTC.

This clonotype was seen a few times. CDR3 DNA sequence: TGCAGAGCCACTGGGACTAGCAGCTTAGGGGGGACAGATACGCAGTATTTT. Protein product: CRATGTSSLGGTDTQYF. The chain couples TRBV20-1 to TRBJ2-3; 9 bases match TRBD2. The CDR3 loop spans 17 amino acids. Germline V gene data show CDR1 as DFQATT and CDR2 as SNEGSKA (reference sequence).

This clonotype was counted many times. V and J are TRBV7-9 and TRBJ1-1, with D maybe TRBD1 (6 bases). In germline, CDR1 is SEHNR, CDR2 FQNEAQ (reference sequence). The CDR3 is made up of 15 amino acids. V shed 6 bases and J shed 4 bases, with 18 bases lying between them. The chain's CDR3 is CASRPRTAVGTEAFF. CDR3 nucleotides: TGTGCCAGCAGACCACGGACAGCCGTGGGCACTGAAGCTTTCTTT.

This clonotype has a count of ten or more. The CDR3 region is CASRIRQGQETQYF. CDR3 bases: TGTGCCAGCAGGATCAGACAGGGCCAAGAGACCCAGTACTTC. V is TRBV2 and J is TRBJ2-5; 7 bases agree with TRBD1. This CDR3 region has 14 residues. Germline V gives CDR1 SNHLY, CDR2 FYNNEI. The V gene end was trimmed by 6 bases and the J gene end by 1 base; junction bases not matched to a gene: 5.

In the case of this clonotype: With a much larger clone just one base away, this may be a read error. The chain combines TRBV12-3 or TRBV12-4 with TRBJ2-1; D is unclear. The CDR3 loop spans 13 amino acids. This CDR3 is CAGRIRASNEQFF. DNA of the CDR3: TGTGCCGGCAGAATAAGGGCCTCCAATGAGCAGTTCTTC.

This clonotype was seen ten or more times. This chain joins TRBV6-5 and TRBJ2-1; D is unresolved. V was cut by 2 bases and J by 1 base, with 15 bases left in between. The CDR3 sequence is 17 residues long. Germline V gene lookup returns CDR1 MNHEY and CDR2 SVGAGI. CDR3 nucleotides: TGTGCCAGCAGTTACGCAGCCCCTCCGAGATCCTACAATGAGCAGTTCTTC. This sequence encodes CASSYAAPPRSYNEQFF.

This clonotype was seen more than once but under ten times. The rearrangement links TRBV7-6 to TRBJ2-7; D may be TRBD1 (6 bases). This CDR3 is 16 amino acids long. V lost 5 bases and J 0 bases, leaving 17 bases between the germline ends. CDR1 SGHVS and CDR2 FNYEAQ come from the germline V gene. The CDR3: CASSPTGPFSSYEQYF. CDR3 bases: TGTGCCAGCAGCCCCACAGGGCCCTTCTCCTCCTACGAGCAGTACTTC.

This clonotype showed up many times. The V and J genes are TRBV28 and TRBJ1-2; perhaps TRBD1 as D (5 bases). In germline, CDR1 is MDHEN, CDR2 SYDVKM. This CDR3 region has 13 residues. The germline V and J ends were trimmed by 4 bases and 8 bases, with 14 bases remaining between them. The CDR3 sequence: CASSYYGGDGYTF. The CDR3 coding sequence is TGTGCCAGCAGTTACTACGGAGGGGACGGCTACACCTTC.

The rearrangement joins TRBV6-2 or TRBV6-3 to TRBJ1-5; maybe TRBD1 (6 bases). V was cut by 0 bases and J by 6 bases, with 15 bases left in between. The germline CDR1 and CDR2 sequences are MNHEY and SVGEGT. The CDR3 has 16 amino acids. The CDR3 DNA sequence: TGTGCCAGCAGTTACTCGACGGGGGGCGAAGGTCAGCCCCAGCATTTT. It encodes CASSYSTGGEGQPQHF.

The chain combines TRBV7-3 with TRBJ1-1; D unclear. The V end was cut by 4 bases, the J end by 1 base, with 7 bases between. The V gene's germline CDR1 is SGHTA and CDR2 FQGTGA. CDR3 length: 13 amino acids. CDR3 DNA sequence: TGTGCCAGCAGCTACCAATGGAACACTGAAGCTTTCTTT. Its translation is CASSYQWNTEAFF.

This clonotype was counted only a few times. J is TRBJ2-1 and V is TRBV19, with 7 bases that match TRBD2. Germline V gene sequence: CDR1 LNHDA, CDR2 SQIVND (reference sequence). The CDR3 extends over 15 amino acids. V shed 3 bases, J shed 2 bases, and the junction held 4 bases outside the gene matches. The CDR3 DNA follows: TGTGCCAGTAGTATGACTAGCTATCCCTACAATGAGCAGTTCTTC. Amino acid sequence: CASSMTSYPYNEQFF. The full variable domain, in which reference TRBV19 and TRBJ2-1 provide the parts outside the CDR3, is DGGITQSPKYLFRKEGQNVTLSCEQNLNHDAMYWYRQDPGQGLRLIYYSQIVNDFQKGDIAEGYSVSREKKESFPLTVTSAQKNPTAFYLCASSMTSYPYNEQFFGPGTRLTVL.

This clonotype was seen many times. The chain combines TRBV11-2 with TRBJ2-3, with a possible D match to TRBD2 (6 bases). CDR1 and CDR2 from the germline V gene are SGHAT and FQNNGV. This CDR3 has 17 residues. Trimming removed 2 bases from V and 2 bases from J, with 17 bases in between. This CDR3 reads CASSLRAGFTSTDTQYF. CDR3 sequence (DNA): TGTGCCAGCAGCTTAAGAGCGGGCTTCACTTCCACAGATACGCAGTATTTT. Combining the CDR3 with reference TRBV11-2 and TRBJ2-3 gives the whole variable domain EAGVAQSPRYKIIEKRQSVAFWCNPISGHATLYWYQQILGQGPKLLIQFQNNGVVDDSQLPKDRFSAERLKGVDSTLKIQPAKLEDSAVYLCASSLRAGFTSTDTQYFGPGTRLTVL.